The next 5 T cell receptor beta chains were all read from a single sample in a study of OX40 agonist ivuxolimab in advanced cancers. Sequencing used immunoSEQ multiplex PCR; TCRdb keeps in-frame clones, though not all of them. The sample consists of roughly 5,700 clones, roughly 90% of them appearing once. The sequenced sample was CD4+ or CD8+ T cells sorted from blood, obtained in a trial of the OX40 agonist ivuxolimab. The source of these receptors is an adult with an advanced solid tumor such as melanoma, head and neck, liver or kidney cancer.

The chain employs TRBV27 and TRBJ2-5; possibly TRBD2 for D (6 bases). With 8 bases removed from V and 4 bases from J, the gap between germline ends came to 20 bases. CDR1 is MNHEY and CDR2 is SMNVEV in the germline V gene (reference sequence). The CDR3 spans 15 residues. The CDR3, as DNA: TGTGCCAGCGGGAATCGGGAGCCCTGGGGAGAGACCCAGTACTTC. It translates to CASGNREPWGETQYF.

V and J are TRBV28 and TRBJ2-7; D might be TRBD1 (6 bases). The ends were cut back, 6 bases at V and 0 bases at J, with 15 bases in the middle. The length of the CDR3 is 15 residues. Germline V gene sequence: CDR1 MDHEN, CDR2 SYDVKM. The CDR3 nucleotides read TGTGCCAGCAGCCTGGGACATACAGACTCCTACGAGCAGTACTTC. Translating it yields CASSLGHTDSYEQYF.

This chain connects TRBV9 to TRBJ1-4; D might be TRBD1 (5 bases). The germline V and J ends were trimmed by 0 bases and 5 bases, with 11 bases remaining between them. Germline CDR1 and CDR2: SGDLS and YYNGEE. This CDR3 has 15 residues. The CDR3 region is CASSVGGTPNEKLFF. The DNA of the CDR3 is TGTGCCAGCAGCGTAGGTGGGACCCCAAATGAAAAACTGTTTTTT.

In nucleotides, the CDR3 is TGTGCCAGCAGCTTAGGCGGCCTAGCGGGGTCCAATGAGCAGTTCTTC. This sequence encodes CASSLGGLAGSNEQFF. This chain joins TRBV13 and TRBJ2-1; 9 bases are a match to TRBD2. Germline V gives CDR1 PRHDT, CDR2 FYEKMQ (reference sequence). This CDR3 comprises 16 residues. V shed 0 bases, J shed 6 bases, and the junction held 6 bases outside the gene matches.

The rearrangement links TRBV27 to TRBJ1-2, with D perhaps TRBD1 (6 bases). The V end was cut by 3 bases, the J end by 8 bases, with 16 bases between. The CDR3 has 14 amino acids. The germline V gene has CDR1 MNHEY and CDR2 SMNVEV (reference sequence). Written as DNA, the CDR3 is TGTGCCAGCAGTTTTCAGGGGTCGCCCACCGGCTACACCTTC. Translated, it gives CASSFQGSPTGYTF.